The rows below give T cell receptor beta chains drawn from one sample of a study of cytomegalovirus exposure and HLA in healthy donors. Only in-frame clones appear in the TCRdb table, and some are missing; sequencing was by immunoSEQ multiplex PCR. The table records some 190,000 clones, about 80% of them present only once. The sample consisted of PBMCs. Source of these receptors: a man in his late teens or twenties in good health and CMV-seronegative. Each CDR3 is given with its conserved first and last residue. A D gene is named only where the DNA matches it firmly. Rows may omit the clone size; those that give it use once, few, many or a size class.

once TRBD2 TRBJ2-7 TRBV9 TGTGCCAGCAGCCGGACTAGTTCCCACGAGCAGTACTTC CASSRTSSHEQYF
. . TRBJ1-5 TRBV19 TGTGCCAGTAGTATGGTTAGGACAGCCAGCAATCAGCCCCAGCATTTT CASSMVRTASNQPQHF
. . TRBJ2-3 TRBV7-2 TGTGCCAGCAGCTTAAGGCAGGGCGGTGGGGTTGGCACAGATACGCAGTATTTT CASSLRQGGGVGTDTQYF
. . TRBJ2-7 TRBV11-2 TGTGCCAGCAGCTTAGCTACTAAACTCTACGAGCAGTACTTC CASSLATKLYEQYF
. TRBD2 TRBJ2-3 TRBV4-3 TGCGCCAGCAGCCTTCGAACTAGCGGGGGGGCCGCATACACAGATACGCAGTATTTT CASSLRTSGGAAYTDTQYF
. . TRBJ1-1 TRBV7-9 TGTGCCAGCAGCTTAGCGCTTGGCGGCGATGAGGACACTGAAGCTTTCTTT CASSLALGGDEDTEAFF
once . TRBJ2-7 TRBV6-5 TGTGCCAGCAGCTCGGACAGTAGCTCCTACGAGCAGTACTTC CASSSDSSSYEQYF
. . TRBJ2-7 TRBV5-4 TGTGCCAGCAGCTTGAAGAGATCAGGGGACGAGCAGTACTTC CASSLKRSGDEQYF
. TRBD2 TRBJ2-1 TRBV9 TGTGCCAGCAGCTCCGGACTAGCGGGGGGGCCGGGCAGGGATGAGCAGTTCTTC CASSSGLAGGPGRDEQFF
. TRBD1 TRBJ2-7 TRBV19 TGTGCCAGTAGTACCAGCTGGGACAGGACCCTTTCCTACGAGCAGTACTTC CASSTSWDRTLSYEQYF
. TRBD1 TRBJ2-5 TRBV27 TGTGCCAGCAGTTTGGATTCCACAGGGGCAGAGACCCAGTACTTC CASSLDSTGAETQYF
. TRBD1 TRBJ1-2 TRBV29-1 TGCAGCGCCGTGGGACAGATAAATGGCTACACCTTC CSAVGQINGYTF
. . TRBJ2-5 TRBV2 TGTGCCAGCAGTGTTATCCAAGAGACCCAGTACTTC CASSVIQETQYF
. TRBD1 TRBJ1-2 TRBV23-1 TGCGCCAGCAGTCAAGCCAGGGGGGTCTATGGCTACACCTTC CASSQARGVYGYTF
. . TRBJ2-1 TRBV4-1 TGCGCCAGCAACAAGGACACCCTACTCGGTGAGCAGTTCTTC CASNKDTLLGEQFF
. TRBD1 TRBJ2-7 TRBV13 TGTGCCAGCAGCCCAGGGGGTGGGAGCTCCTACGAGCAGTACTTC CASSPGGGSSYEQYF
few TRBD2 TRBJ2-1 TRBV5-1 TGCGCCAGCAGCCCAAGACTAGCGGGTATTGTGAATGAGCAGTTCTTC CASSPRLAGIVNEQFF
. TRBD1 TRBJ1-1 TRBV7-2 TGTGCCAGCAGCTTAGGGACAGGGTTTACTGAAGCTTTCTTT CASSLGTGFTEAFF
. TRBD2 TRBJ2-5 TRBV6-1 TGTGCCAGCAGCTGGACTAGCGTGGAGACCCAGTACTTC CASSWTSVETQYF
. TRBD2 TRBJ2-7 TRBV4-3 TGCGCCAGCAGCCAAGGCCCACTAGCGGGGTTAGACGAGCAGTACTTC CASSQGPLAGLDEQYF
. . TRBJ1-2 TRBV5-6 TGTGCCAGCAGCCGAGCTCGCGGGGCGGGTGGCTACACCTTC CASSRARGAGGYTF
. . TRBJ2-1 TRBV19 TGTGCCAGTAGTATTCCCGGACTAGGGGGGGACAATGAGCAGTTCTTC CASSIPGLGGDNEQFF
. TRBD2 TRBJ2-1 TRBV4-2 TGTGCCAGCAGCCACACGCTTGGACTAGCGGGGGATGAGCAGTTCTTC CASSHTLGLAGDEQFF
. . TRBJ2-1 TRBV25-1 TGTGCCAGCAGTGAAATCGGTGTCGAGCAGTTCTTC CASSEIGVEQFF
. TRBD1 TRBJ1-2 TRBV14 TGTGCCAGCAGCCAAGTTCCAAGGGGGCAAGGCTACACCTTC CASSQVPRGQGYTF
few TRBD1 TRBJ1-5 TRBV18 TGTGCCAGCTCCGGACAGGGACGGCTTGAGCCCCAGCATTTT CASSGQGRLEPQHF
. . TRBJ2-3 TRBV11-3 TGTGCCAGCAGCCCCCCTGGGAGTCGCACAGATACGCAGTATTTT CASSPPGSRTDTQYF
. TRBD1 TRBJ2-7 TRBV7-9 TGTGCCAGCAGCCAAACAGGGGGTTACGAGCAGTACTTC CASSQTGGYEQYF
. TRBD1 TRBJ1-1 TRBV30 TGTGCCTGGAGACCTTCATTACCCCCGACAGGGTCGGGCACTGAAGCTTTCTTT CAWRPSLPPTGSGTEAFF
. TRBD1 TRBJ2-7 TRBV2 TGTGCCAGCTCGGGACAGGCTACCTACGAGCAGTACTTC CASSGQATYEQYF
. . TRBJ1-1 TRBV2 TGTGCCAGCAGTGATCTACCCCCCCAACAGACCGCTGAAGCTTTCTTT CASSDLPPQQTAEAFF
. . TRBJ1-5 TRBV2 TGTGCCAGCAGTGAAGAGGGACACCCGCCCCAGCATTTT CASSEEGHPPQHF
. TRBD1 TRBJ2-2 TRBV7-9 TGTGCCAGCAGCTTGGGACAGGGATCGAGCGGGGAGCTGTTTTTT CASSLGQGSSGELFF
. . TRBJ2-7 TRBV5-5 TGTGCCAGCAGCTTGCAAGGGGGTCGGGAGCAGTACTTC CASSLQGGREQYF
few . TRBJ1-3 TRBV6-5 TGTGCCAGCAAGTTTTATAGCTCTGGAAACACCATATATTTT CASKFYSSGNTIYF
once . TRBJ2-5 TRBV11-2 TGTGCCAGCAGCTTAGCCTCAGGGTATCAAGAGACCCAGTACTTC CASSLASGYQETQYF